This T cell receptor beta chain stems from a study of response to subunit inactivated influenza vaccine. TCRdb analysed the RT-PCR reads with MiXCR anew, one entry per CDR3 protein. The sample lists hundreds of thousands of distinct CDR3 sequences; 9.5% to 13% were seen once. Worth noting for this clonotype: Its cognate antigen is unknown.

Study results and caveats: Authors suggested that a seasonal influenza vaccination recruits few new T cells each time.

In germline, CDR1 is DFQATT, CDR2 SNEGSKA (reference sequence). V lost 7 bases, J lost 2 bases, and 15 bases lay in between. The CDR3 contains 13 residues. The chain employs TRBV20-1 and TRBJ2-7; TRBD2 might be the D (5 bases). This material consisted of PBMCs from blood, taken about 40 days after vaccination. This receptor was identified in a man aged 45-65 years who received an inactivated influenza vaccine. CDR3 sequence reads: CSVKRAQTYEQYF. The CDR3 coding sequence is TGCAGTGTTAAGAGGGCCCAAACCTACGAGCAGTACTTC.